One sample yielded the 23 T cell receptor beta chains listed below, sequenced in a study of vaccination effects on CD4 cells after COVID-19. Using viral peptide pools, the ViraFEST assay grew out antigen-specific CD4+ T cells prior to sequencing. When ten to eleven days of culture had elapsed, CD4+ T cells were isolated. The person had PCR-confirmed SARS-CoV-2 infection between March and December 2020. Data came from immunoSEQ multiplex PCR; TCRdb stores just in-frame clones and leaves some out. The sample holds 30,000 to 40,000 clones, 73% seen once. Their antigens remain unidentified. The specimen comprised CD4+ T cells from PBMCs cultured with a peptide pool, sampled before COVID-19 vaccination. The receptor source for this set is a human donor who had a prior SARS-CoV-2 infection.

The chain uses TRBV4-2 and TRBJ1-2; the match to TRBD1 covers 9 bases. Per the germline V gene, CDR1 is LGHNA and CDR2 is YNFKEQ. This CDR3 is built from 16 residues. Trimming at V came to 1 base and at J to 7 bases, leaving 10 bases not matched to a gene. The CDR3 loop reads CASSQGKGQGNRGYTF. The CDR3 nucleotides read TGTGCCAGCAGCCAAGGCAAGGGACAGGGCAACCGTGGCTACACCTTC.

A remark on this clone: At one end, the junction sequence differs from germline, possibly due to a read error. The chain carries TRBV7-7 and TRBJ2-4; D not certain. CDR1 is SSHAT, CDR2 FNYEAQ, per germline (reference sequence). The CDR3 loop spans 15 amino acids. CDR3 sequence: CASSLKLRTKNIQYF. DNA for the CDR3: TGTGCTAGCAGCTTGAAACTACGAACCAAAAACATTCAGTACTTC.

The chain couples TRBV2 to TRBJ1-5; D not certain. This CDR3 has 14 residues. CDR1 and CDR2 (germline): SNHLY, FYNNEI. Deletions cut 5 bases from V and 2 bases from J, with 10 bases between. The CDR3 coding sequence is TGTGCCAGCAGTCGGTCGCACGGCAATCAGCCCCAGCATTTT. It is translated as CASSRSHGNQPQHF.

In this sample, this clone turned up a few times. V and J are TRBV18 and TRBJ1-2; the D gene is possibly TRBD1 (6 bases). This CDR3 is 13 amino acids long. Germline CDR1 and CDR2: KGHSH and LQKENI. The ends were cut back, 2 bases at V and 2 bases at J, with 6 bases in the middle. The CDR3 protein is CASSPGQNYGYTF. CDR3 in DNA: TGTGCCAGCTCACCAGGACAGAACTATGGCTACACCTTC.

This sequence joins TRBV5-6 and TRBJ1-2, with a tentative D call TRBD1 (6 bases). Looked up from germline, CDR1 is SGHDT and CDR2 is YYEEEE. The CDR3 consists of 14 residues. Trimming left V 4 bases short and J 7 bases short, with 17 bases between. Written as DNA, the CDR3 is TGTGCCAGCAGCGATCTAAACAGGGATTCTGGCTACACCTTC. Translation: CASSDLNRDSGYTF.

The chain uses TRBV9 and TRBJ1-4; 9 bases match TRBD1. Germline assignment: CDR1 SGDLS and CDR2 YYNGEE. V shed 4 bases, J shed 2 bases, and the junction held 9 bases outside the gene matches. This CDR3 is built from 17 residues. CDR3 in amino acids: CASSTGTGSFTNEKLFF. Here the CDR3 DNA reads TGTGCCAGCAGCACCGGGACAGGGTCTTTCACTAATGAAAAACTGTTTTTT.

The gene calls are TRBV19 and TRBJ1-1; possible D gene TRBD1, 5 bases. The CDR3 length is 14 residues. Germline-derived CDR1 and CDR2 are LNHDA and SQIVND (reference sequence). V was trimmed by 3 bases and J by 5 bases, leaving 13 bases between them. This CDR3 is CASSIRGERTEAFF. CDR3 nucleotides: TGTGCCAGTAGTATCCGGGGGGAAAGGACTGAAGCTTTCTTT.

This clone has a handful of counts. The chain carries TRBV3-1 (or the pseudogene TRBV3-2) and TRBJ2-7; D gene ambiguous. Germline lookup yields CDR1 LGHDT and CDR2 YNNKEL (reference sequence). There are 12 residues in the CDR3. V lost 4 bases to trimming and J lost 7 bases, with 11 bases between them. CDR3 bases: TGTGCCAGCAGCCTAGGCGTACGAGAGCAGTACTTC. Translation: CASSLGVREQYF.

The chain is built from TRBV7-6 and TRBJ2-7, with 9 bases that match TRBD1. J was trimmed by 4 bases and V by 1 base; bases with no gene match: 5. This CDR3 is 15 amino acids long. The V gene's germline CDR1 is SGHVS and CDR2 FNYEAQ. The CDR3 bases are TGTGCCAGCAGCTTAGGACCGGGACAGGGTTACGAGCAGTACTTC. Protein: CASSLGPGQGYEQYF.

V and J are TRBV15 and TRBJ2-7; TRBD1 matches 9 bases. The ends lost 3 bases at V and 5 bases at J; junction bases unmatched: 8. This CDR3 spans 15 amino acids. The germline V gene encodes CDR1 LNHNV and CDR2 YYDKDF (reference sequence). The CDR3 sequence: CATSSPGTGFNEQYF. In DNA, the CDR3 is TGTGCCACCAGCAGTCCGGGGACAGGGTTTAACGAGCAGTACTTC.

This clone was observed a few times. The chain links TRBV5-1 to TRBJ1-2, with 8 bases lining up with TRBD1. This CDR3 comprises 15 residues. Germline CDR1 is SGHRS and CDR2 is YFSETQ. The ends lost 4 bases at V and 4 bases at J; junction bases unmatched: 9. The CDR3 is CASSQTGDWSYGYTF. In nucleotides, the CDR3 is TGCGCCAGCAGCCAGACAGGGGATTGGAGCTATGGCTACACCTTC.

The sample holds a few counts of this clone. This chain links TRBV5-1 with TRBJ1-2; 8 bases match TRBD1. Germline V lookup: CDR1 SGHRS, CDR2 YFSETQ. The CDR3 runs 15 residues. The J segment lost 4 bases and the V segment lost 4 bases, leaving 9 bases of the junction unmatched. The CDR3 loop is CASSEPGQDAYGYTF. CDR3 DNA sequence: TGCGCCAGCAGCGAGCCGGGACAGGACGCCTATGGCTACACCTTC.

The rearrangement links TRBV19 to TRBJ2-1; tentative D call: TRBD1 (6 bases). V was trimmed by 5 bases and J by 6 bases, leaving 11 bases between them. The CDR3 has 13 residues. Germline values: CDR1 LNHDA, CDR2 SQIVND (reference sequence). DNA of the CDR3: TGTGCCAGTAGTCAAAGGGGGTCCAATGAGCAGTTCTTC. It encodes CASSQRGSNEQFF.

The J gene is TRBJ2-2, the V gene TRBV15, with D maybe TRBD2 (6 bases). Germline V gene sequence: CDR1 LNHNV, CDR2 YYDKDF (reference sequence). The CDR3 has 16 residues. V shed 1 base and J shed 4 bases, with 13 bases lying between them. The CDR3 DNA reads TGTGCCACCAGCAGAGGGAGGGGAGAGCGCACCGGGGAGCTGTTTTTT. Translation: CATSRGRGERTGELFF.

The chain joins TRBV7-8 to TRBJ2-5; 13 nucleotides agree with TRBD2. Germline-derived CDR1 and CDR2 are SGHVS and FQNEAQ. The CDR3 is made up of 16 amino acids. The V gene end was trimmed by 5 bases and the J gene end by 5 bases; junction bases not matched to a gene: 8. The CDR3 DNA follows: TGTGCCAGCAGCCGAGGACTAGCGGGGGCCCGGGAGACCCAGTACTTC. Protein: CASSRGLAGARETQYF.

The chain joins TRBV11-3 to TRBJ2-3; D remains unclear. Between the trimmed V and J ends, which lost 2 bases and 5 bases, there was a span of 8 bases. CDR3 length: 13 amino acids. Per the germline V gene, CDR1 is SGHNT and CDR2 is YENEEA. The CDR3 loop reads CASSLLWEDTQYF. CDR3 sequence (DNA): TGTGCCAGCAGCTTATTGTGGGAAGATACGCAGTATTTT.

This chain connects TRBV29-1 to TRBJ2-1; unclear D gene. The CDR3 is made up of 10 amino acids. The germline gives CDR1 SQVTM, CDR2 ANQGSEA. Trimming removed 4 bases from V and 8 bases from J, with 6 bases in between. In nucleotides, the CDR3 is TGCAGCGTTGTAGCCTATGAGCAGTTCTTC. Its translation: CSVVAYEQFF.

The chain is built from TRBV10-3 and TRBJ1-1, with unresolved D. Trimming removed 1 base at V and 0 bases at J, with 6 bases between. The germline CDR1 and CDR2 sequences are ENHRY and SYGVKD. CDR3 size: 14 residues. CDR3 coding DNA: TGTGCCATCAGTGAGTGGAATGTGAACACTGAAGCTTTCTTT. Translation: CAISEWNVNTEAFF.

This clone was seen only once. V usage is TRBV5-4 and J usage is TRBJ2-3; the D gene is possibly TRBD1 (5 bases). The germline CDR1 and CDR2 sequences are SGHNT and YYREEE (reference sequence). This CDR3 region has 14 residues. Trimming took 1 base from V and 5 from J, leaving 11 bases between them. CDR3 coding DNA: TGTGCCAGCAGCTTGATTGGGGCGGAAGATACGCAGTATTTT. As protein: CASSLIGAEDTQYF.

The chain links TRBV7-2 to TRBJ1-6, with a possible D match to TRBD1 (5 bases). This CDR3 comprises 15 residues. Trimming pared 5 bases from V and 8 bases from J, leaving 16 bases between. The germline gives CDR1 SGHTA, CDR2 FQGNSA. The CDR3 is CASSPSGGWDSPLHF. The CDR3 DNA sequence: TGTGCCAGCAGCCCCAGTGGGGGTTGGGATTCACCCCTCCACTTT.

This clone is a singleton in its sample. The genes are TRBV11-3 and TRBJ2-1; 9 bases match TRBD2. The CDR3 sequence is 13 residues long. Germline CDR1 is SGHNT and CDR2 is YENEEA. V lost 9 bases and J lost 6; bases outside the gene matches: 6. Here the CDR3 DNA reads TGTGCCAGTGCGGGAGGGCCGGTCAATGAGCAGTTCTTC. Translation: CASAGGPVNEQFF.

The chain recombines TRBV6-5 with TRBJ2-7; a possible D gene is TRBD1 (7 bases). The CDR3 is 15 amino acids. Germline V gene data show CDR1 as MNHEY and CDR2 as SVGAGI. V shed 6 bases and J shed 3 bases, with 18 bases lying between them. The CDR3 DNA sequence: TGTGCCAGCAGACCTACGACAGGGAGGTACTACGAGCAGTACTTC. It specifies CASRPTTGRYYEQYF.

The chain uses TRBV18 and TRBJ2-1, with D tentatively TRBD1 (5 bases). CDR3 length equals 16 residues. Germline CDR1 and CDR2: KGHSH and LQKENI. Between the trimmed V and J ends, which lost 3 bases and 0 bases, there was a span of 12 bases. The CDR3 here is CASSPSGHYSYNEQFF. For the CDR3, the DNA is TGTGCCAGCTCACCTTCCGGACACTACTCCTACAATGAGCAGTTCTTC.